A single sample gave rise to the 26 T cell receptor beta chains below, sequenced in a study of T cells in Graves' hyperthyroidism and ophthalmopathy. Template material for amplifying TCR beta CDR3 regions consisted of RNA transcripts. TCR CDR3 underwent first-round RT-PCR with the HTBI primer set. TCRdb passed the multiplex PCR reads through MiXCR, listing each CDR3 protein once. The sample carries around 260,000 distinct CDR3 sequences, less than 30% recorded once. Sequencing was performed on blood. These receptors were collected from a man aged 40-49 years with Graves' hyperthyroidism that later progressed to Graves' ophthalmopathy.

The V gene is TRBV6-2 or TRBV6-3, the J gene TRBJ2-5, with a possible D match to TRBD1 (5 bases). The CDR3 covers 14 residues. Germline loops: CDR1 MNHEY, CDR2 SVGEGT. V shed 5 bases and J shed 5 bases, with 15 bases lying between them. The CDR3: CASSGSPWGETQYF. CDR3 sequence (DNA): TGTGCCAGCAGTGGCTCCCCGTGGGGCGAGACCCAGTACTTC.

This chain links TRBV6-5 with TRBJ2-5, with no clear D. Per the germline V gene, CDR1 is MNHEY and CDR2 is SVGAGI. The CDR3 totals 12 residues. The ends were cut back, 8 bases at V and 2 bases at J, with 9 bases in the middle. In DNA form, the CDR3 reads TGTGCCAGCGAGGTCTTTCAAGAGACCCAGTACTTC. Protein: CASEVFQETQYF.

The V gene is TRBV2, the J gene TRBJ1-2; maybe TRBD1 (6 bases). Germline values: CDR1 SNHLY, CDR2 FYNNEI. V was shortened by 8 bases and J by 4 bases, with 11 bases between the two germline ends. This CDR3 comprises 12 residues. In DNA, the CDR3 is TGTGCCAGCCGGGACACCAGCTATGGCTACACCTTC. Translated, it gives CASRDTSYGYTF.

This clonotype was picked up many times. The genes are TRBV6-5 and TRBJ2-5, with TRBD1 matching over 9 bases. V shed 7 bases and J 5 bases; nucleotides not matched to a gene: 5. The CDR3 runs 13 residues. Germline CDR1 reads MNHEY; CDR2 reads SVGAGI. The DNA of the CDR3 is TGTGCCAGCAAGGGGACAGGGATGGAGACCCAGTACTTC. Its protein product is CASKGTGMETQYF.

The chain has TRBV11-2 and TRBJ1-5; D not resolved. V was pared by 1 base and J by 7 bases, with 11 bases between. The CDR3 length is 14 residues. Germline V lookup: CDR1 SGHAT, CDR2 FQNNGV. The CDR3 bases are TGTGCCAGCAGCTTAGGAGTGAGTAGGCAGCCCCAGCATTTT. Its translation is CASSLGVSRQPQHF.

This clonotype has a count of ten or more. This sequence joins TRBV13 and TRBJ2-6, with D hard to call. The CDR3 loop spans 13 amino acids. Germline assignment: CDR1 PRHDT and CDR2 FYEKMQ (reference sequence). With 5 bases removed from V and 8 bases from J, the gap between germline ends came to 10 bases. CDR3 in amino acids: CASSAQSTNVLTF. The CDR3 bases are TGTGCCAGCAGCGCTCAGAGTACCAACGTCCTGACTTTC. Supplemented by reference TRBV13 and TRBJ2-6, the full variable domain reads AAGVIQSPRHLIKEKRETATLKCYPIPRHDTVYWYQQGPGQDPQFLISFYEKMQSDKGSIPDRFSAQQFSDYHSELNMSSLELGDSALYFCASSAQSTNVLTFGAGSRLTVL.

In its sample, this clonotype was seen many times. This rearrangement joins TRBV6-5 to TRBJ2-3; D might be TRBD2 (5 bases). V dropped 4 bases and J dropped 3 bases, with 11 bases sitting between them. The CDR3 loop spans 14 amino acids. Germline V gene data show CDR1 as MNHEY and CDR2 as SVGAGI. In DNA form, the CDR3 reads TGTGCCAGCAGTTCGGCTAGCACTACAGATACGCAGTATTTT. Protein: CASSSASTTDTQYF.

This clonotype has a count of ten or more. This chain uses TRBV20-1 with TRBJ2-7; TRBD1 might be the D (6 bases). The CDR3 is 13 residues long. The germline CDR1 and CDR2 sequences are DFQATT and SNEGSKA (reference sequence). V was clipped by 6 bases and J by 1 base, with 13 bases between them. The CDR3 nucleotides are TGCAGTGCCACGCCCCAGGGGTCCTACGAGCAGTACTTC. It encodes CSATPQGSYEQYF.

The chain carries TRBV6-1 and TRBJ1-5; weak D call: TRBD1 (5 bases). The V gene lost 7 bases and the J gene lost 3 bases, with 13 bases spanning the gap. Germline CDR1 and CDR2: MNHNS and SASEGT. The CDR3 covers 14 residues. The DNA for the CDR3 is TGTGCCAGCACAATTGACAGATACAATCAGCCCCAGCATTTT. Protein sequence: CASTIDRYNQPQHF.

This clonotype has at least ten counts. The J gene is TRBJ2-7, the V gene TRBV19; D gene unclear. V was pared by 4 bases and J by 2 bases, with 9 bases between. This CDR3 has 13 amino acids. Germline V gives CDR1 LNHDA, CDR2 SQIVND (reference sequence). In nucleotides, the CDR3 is TGTGCCAGTAGTACACAGCTAACCTACGAGCAGTACTTC. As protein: CASSTQLTYEQYF.

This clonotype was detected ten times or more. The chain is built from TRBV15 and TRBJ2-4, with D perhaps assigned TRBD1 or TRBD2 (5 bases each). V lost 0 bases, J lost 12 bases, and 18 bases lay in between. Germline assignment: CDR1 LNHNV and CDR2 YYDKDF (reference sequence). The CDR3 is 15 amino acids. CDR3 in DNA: TGTGCCACCAGCAGAGATAACAGGCAAGGCGGGTCTCAGTACTTC. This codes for CATSRDNRQGGSQYF.

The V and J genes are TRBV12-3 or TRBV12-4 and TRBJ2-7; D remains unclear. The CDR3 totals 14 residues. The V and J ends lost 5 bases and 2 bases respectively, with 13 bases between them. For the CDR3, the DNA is TGTGCCAGCAGTAGGGCCGGTGGGACCTACGAGCAGTACTTC. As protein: CASSRAGGTYEQYF.

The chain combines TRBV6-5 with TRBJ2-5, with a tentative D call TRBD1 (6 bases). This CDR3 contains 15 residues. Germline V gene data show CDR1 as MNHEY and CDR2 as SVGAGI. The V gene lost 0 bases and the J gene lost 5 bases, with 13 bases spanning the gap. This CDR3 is CASSYSRFQGETQYF. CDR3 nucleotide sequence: TGTGCCAGCAGTTACTCGCGTTTCCAGGGGGAGACCCAGTACTTC.

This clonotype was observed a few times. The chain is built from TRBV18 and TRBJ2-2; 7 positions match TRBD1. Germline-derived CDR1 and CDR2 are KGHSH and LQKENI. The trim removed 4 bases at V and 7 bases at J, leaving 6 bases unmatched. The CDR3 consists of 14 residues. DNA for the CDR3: TGTGCCAGCTCACAGGACAGGTTTTTCGGGGAGCTGTTTTTT. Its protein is CASSQDRFFGELFF.

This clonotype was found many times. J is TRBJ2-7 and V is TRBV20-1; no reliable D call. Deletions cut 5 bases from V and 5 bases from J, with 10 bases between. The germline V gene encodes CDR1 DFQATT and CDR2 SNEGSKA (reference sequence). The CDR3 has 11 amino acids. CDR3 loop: CSAPGHHEQYF. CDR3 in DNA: TGCAGTGCTCCCGGGCACCACGAGCAGTACTTC.

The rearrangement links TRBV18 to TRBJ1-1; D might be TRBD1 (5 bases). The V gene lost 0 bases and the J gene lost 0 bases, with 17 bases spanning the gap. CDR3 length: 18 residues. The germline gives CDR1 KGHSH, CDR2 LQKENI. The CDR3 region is CASSPPGAIVRMNTEAFF. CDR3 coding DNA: TGTGCCAGCTCACCACCCGGGGCAATCGTGAGAATGAACACTGAAGCTTTCTTT.

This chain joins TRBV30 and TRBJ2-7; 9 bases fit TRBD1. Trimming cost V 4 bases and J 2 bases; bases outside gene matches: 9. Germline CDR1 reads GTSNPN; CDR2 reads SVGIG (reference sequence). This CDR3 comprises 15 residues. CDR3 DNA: TGTGCCTGGACTACTGGACAGGGGCCGACCTACGAGCAGTACTTC. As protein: CAWTTGQGPTYEQYF. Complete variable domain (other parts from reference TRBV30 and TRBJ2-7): SQTIHQWPATLVQPVGSPLSLECTVEGTSNPNLYWYRQAAGRGLQLLFYSVGIGQISSEVPQNLSASRPQDRQFILSSKKLLLSDSGFYLCAWTTGQGPTYEQYFGPGTRLTVT.

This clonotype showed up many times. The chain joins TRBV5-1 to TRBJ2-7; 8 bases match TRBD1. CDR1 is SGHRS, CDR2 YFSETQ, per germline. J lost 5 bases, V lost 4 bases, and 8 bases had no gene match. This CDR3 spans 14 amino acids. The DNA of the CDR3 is TGCGCCAGCAGCGATCCGCAGGGGGCCGACGAGCAGTACTTC. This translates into CASSDPQGADEQYF.

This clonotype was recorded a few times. In DNA, the CDR3 is TGTGCCAGCAGTTATTCCAGGGGGCGAATTTTTTCACCCCTCCACTTT. Its protein product is CASSYSRGRIFSPLHF. The chain combines TRBV27 with TRBJ1-6; 8 nucleotides align to TRBD1. The germline CDR1 and CDR2 sequences are MNHEY and SMNVEV (reference sequence). J gave up 9 bases and V 4 bases, and 11 bases lay outside the gene matches. CDR3 length: 16 amino acids.

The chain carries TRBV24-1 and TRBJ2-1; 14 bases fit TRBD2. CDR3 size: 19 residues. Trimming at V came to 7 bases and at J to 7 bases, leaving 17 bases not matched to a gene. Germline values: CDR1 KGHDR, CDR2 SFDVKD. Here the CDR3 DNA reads TGTGCCACCAGCCGTCTAGAGGTCGGGACTAGCGGGAGATTAAATGAGCAGTTCTTC. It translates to CATSRLEVGTSGRLNEQFF.

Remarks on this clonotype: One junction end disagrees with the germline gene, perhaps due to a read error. CDR3 DNA: TGCGCCAGCAGCCAAGACCCGGGACCGTCCTACGAGCAGTACTTC. Its protein is CASSQDPGPSYEQYF. This chain uses TRBV2 with TRBJ2-7, with D possibly being TRBD1 or TRBD2 (5 bases each). Germline V gene sequence: CDR1 SNHLY, CDR2 FYNNEI. This CDR3 has 15 amino acids.

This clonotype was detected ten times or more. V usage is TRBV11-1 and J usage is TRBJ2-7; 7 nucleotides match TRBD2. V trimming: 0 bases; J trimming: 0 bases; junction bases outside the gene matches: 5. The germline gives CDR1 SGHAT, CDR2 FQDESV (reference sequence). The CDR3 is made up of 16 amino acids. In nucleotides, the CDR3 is TGTGCCAGCAGCTTAGCGGGGCTAGCGGACTCCTACGAGCAGTACTTC. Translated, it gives CASSLAGLADSYEQYF.

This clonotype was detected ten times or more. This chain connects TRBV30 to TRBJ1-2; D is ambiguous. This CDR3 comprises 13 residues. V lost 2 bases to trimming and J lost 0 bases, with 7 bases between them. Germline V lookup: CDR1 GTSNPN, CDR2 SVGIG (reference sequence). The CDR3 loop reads CAWSWGANYGYTF. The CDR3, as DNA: TGTGCCTGGAGTTGGGGAGCTAACTATGGCTACACCTTC.

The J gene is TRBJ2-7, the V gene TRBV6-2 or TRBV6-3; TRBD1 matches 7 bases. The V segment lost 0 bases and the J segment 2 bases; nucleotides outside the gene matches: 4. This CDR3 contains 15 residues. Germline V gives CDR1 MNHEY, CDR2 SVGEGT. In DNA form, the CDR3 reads TGTGCCAGCAGTTACTCGGACAGGTCTACCTACGAGCAGTACTTC. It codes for CASSYSDRSTYEQYF.

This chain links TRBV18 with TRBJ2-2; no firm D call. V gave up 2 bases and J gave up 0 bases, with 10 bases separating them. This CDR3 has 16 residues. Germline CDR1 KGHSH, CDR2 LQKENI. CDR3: CASSPLSPTNTGELFF. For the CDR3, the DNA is TGTGCCAGCTCACCATTATCCCCGACGAACACCGGGGAGCTGTTTTTT.

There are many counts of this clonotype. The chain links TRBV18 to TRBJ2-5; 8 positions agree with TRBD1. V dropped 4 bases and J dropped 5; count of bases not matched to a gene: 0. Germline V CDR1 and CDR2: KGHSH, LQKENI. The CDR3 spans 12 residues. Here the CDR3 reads CASSRDRETQYF. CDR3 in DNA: TGTGCCAGCTCACGGGACAGGGAGACCCAGTACTTC.